This T cell receptor beta chain was observed in a study of TIL therapy for anti-PD-1-resistant metastatic lung cancer. For the study at large: Tumors had a median PD-L1 proportion score of roughly 5.7%. Study-wide findings and caveats: Treatment-naive, never-smoker and oncogene-addicted patients were overrepresented in this highly selected cohort.

Sequencing used immunoSEQ v3. Some clones are missing from TCRdb's copy, which holds only in-frame ones; the method was immunoSEQ multiplex PCR. Of 55,000 to 60,000 clones listed, around 67% are singletons. The time point here: pre-treatment sample, taken before nivolumab and TIL therapy. Enrollment ran from October 2017 to January 2020. Germline CDR1 is MDHEN and CDR2 is SYDVKM. There are 12 residues in the CDR3. Trimming took 8 bases from V and 7 from J; bases not matched to a gene: 7. Concerning this clone: Its target is unknown.

This chain uses TRBV28 with TRBJ1-2, with 7 bases matching TRBD1. This sequence originates from a person between 25 and 80 years old with non-small cell lung cancer. Material: blood, obtained at baseline. CDR3 sequence reads: CASSTGAIGYTF. The CDR3 DNA reads TGTGCCAGCTCAACAGGGGCGATTGGCTACACCTTC.